These T cell receptor beta chains were read from a single sample in a study of OX40 agonist ivuxolimab in advanced cancers. TCRdb's table, derived via immunoSEQ multiplex PCR, lists solely in-frame clones and lacks some. The sample comprises 90,000 to 100,000 clones, roughly nine tenths of which are singletons, and 0.8% to 1% rests with the top ten. Specimen: CD4+ or CD8+ T cells sorted from blood, collected in a trial of the OX40 agonist ivuxolimab. The receptor set was obtained from an adult with an advanced solid tumor such as melanoma, head and neck, liver or kidney cancer. Both conserved end residues are part of each CDR3. Each record gives: V gene, D gene, clone size, J gene, CDR3 DNA, CDR3 protein. The D gene is left open where the match is weak. Where a row states a size, it is once, few, many or the class of an expanded clone; other rows omit it.

TRBV11-2	TRBD2	.	TRBJ2-1	TGTGCCAGCAGCTTAGTTGCGGGAGGGCCTGAAGAGCAGTTCTTC	CASSLVAGGPEEQFF
TRBV5-1	TRBD1	.	TRBJ2-1	TGCGCCAGCAGCTTGGGAGGGACAGGGTATTCAGAGCAGTTCTTC	CASSLGGTGYSEQFF
TRBV7-9	.	once	TRBJ1-2	TGTGCCAGCAGCATAACCGGGACTAACTATGGCTACACCTTC	CASSITGTNYGYTF
TRBV9	.	.	TRBJ2-1	TGTGCCAGCACCTCGAGGGGGAGGGGTGATGAGCAGTTCTTC	CASTSRGRGDEQFF
TRBV18	.	.	TRBJ1-1	TGTGCCAGCTCACCCAGTCGTGACACTGAAGCTTTCTTT	CASSPSRDTEAFF
TRBV4-2	.	.	TRBJ2-1	TGTGCCAGCAGCCAAGATTTAGCCAGTACGCAGTTCTTC	CASSQDLASTQFF
TRBV19	.	.	TRBJ2-4	TGTGCCAGTAGTAGTTTGGGCCCCGGGACTGTGACCAAAAACATTCAGTACTTC	CASSSLGPGTVTKNIQYF
TRBV5-1	.	.	TRBJ2-2	TGCGCCAGCAGCTTGGCCGGGGTAGCCGGGGAGCTGTTTTTT	CASSLAGVAGELFF
TRBV2	.	.	TRBJ2-5	TGTGCCAGCAGTGAAGCGCTTTTGGTAGAGACCCAGTACTTC	CASSEALLVETQYF
TRBV18	.	.	TRBJ1-1	TGTGCCAGCTCACCCGACACTGAAGCTTTCTTT	CASSPDTEAFF
TRBV2	.	.	TRBJ1-2	TGTGCCAGCATCCAGGGACCGAACTATGGCTACACCTTC	CASIQGPNYGYTF
TRBV7-2	TRBD2	.	TRBJ2-5	TGTGCCAGCAGTTTCGCACTAGCGGGAGGAGAGACCCAGTACTTC	CASSFALAGGETQYF
TRBV7-2	.	.	TRBJ2-5	TGTGCCAGCAGCTTAGCCTCAGAGACCCAGTACTTC	CASSLASETQYF
TRBV27	TRBD1	.	TRBJ2-5	TGTGCCAGTAGTACAGGGGGCACGAAGACCCAGTACTTC	CASSTGGTKTQYF
TRBV12-5	TRBD1	.	TRBJ1-3	TGTGCTAGGACGACCCGAGGGACAGGGGGAAGAGGAAACACCATATATTTT	CARTTRGTGGRGNTIYF
TRBV19	TRBD1	.	TRBJ2-2	TGTGCCAGTAGAGCCTCGACAGGGTCCACCGGGGAGCTGTTTTTT	CASRASTGSTGELFF
TRBV28	TRBD1	.	TRBJ1-2	TGTGCCAGCAGTCCGGACAGGGGTGACTATGGCTACACCTTC	CASSPDRGDYGYTF
TRBV6-5	.	once	TRBJ1-5	TGTGCCAGCAGTCTCACAGGGCTTCAGCCCCAGCATTTT	CASSLTGLQPQHF
TRBV6-1	.	.	TRBJ1-1	TGTGCCAGCAGTAGTGTCCTGAACACTGAAGCTTTCTTT	CASSSVLNTEAFF
TRBV5-6	TRBD1	.	TRBJ1-1	TGTGCCACGACAGGGGGCGCGTTGGACACTGAAGCTTTCTTT	CATTGGALDTEAFF
TRBV11-2	.	few	TRBJ1-1	TGTGCCAGCAGCCCTCTGGACAGAGGCATGAACACTGAAGCTTTCTTT	CASSPLDRGMNTEAFF
TRBV11-2	TRBD2	.	TRBJ2-7	TGTGCCAGCAGCCCCCTTGGGCTAGCGGGAGTTGGGGAGCAGTACTTC	CASSPLGLAGVGEQYF
TRBV7-8	.	few	TRBJ2-7	TGTGCCAGCAGCTTGCAGGGCAGCTCCTACGAGCAGTACTTC	CASSLQGSSYEQYF
TRBV29-1	TRBD2	.	TRBJ2-3	TGCAGCGTCGGAGGACTAGCGGGAGGGCTAGGGACAGATACGCAGTATTTT	CSVGGLAGGLGTDTQYF
TRBV5-1	.	.	TRBJ1-2	TGCGCCAGCAGCTTGGGAGAGGGGGGCCCCAGCTATGGCTACACCTTC	CASSLGEGGPSYGYTF
TRBV9	TRBD2	once	TRBJ2-1	TGTGCCAGCAGCGTAGGTAGCGGGGGCAGCTCCTACAATGAGCAGTTCTTC	CASSVGSGGSSYNEQFF
TRBV6-1	.	.	TRBJ1-3	TGTGCCAGCAGTGAGGGGTCGGCTGGAAACACCATATATTTT	CASSEGSAGNTIYF
TRBV7-2	.	.	TRBJ2-5	TGTGCCAGCAGCTTAGTTTGGACAGCTGAAGAGACCCAGTACTTC	CASSLVWTAEETQYF
TRBV5-1	TRBD1	.	TRBJ1-1	TGCGCCAGCAGCTTTACCGGACAGGGGGAAGCTTTCTTT	CASSFTGQGEAFF
TRBV14	.	.	TRBJ1-2	TGTGCCAGCAGCCGCATAGCCGGGACGGTCAACTATGGCTACACCTTC	CASSRIAGTVNYGYTF
TRBV19	.	.	TRBJ1-5	TGTGCCAGTACCGTAGATCCCGTGGCTGGCAATCAGCCCCAGCATTTT	CASTVDPVAGNQPQHF
TRBV27	TRBD1	few	TRBJ1-5	TGTGCCAGCAGTACCCAGACAGGGGCGCAGCCCCAGCATTTT	CASSTQTGAQPQHF
TRBV5-6	TRBD1	.	TRBJ2-2	TGTGCCAGCAGCTGGACAGGGAACACCGGGGAGCTGTTTTTT	CASSWTGNTGELFF
TRBV28	.	.	TRBJ2-1	TGTGCCAGCAGTTCCCACCGACAGAGCTCCTACAATGAGCAGTTCTTC	CASSSHRQSSYNEQFF
TRBV10-3	.	.	TRBJ2-1	TGTGCCATCAGTGGCCAGGACTCGAACAATGAGCAGTTCTTC	CAISGQDSNNEQFF
TRBV29-1	TRBD1	.	TRBJ1-2	TGCAGCGCGGGACCAGGTGGACAGGGGGCTAATGGCTACACCTTC	CSAGPGGQGANGYTF
TRBV5-1	.	.	TRBJ2-5	TGCGCCAGCAGCACCCAACCCCTAGCAGCAGAGACCCAGTACTTC	CASSTQPLAAETQYF
TRBV6-5	TRBD1	.	TRBJ1-1	TGTGCCAGCAGTTCGGGACAGGCCGGTGGTAACACTGAAGCTTTCTTT	CASSSGQAGGNTEAFF
TRBV18	.	once	TRBJ2-3	TGTGCCAGCCACCTAGGCGATACGCAGTATTTT	CASHLGDTQYF
TRBV11-2	.	.	TRBJ1-1	TGTGCCAGCAGGCTCGGGCGGTTGAACACTGAAGCTTTCTTT	CASRLGRLNTEAFF
TRBV4-1	.	once	TRBJ1-1	TGCGCCAGCAGCCATTCGTCCGTCGGGCGAGCAGCTTTCTTT	CASSHSSVGRAAFF
TRBV28	.	.	TRBJ1-5	TGTGCCAGCAGTTTTCACAGGGCACCGTCCCAATCTCTCTATAGCAATCAGCCCCAGCATTTT	CASSFHRAPSQSLYSNQPQHF
TRBV6-5	.	.	TRBJ2-6	TGTGCCAGCAGTCTACAGTTCTCTGGGGCCAACGTCCTGACTTTC	CASSLQFSGANVLTF
TRBV21-1	.	.	TRBJ1-2	TGTGCCAGAGCCACAGGGGGCGGCTATGGCTACACCTTC	CARATGGGYGYTF
TRBV28	.	.	TRBJ2-2	TGTGCCAGCACCTCACTAGCAGGGGAGACCCGGGAGCTGTTTTTT	CASTSLAGETRELFF
TRBV21-1	.	once	TRBJ1-4	TGTGCCAGCAGCAGTTCCGGGACAGGGAACGAAAAACTGTTTTTT	CASSSSGTGNEKLFF
TRBV11-2	.	.	TRBJ2-3	TGTGCCAGCAGCCGCAGGGGGGGTTTCAGGTCGGTAGATACGCAGTATTTT	CASSRRGGFRSVDTQYF
TRBV14	.	.	TRBJ2-2	TGTGCCAGCAGCCCACGGACTGCCGGGGAGCTGTTTTTT	CASSPRTAGELFF
TRBV7-2	.	once	TRBJ1-2	TGTGCCAGCAGCTTAGGGGGAGCTAACTATGGCTACACCTTC	CASSLGGANYGYTF
TRBV10-3	TRBD1	.	TRBJ1-1	TGTGCCATCACCCGCACAGGGGCCACTGAAGCTTTCTTT	CAITRTGATEAFF
TRBV6-1	.	.	TRBJ1-4	TGTGCCAGCGGGGGGGTCGCTGAAAAACTGTTTTTT	CASGGVAEKLFF